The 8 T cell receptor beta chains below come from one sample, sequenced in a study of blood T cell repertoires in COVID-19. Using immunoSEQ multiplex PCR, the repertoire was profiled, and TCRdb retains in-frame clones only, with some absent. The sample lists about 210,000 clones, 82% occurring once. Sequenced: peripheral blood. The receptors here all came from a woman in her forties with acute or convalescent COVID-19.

The CDR3 region is CATHRATNEKLFF. The CDR3 region has the DNA TGTGCCACCCACAGGGCAACTAATGAAAAACTGTTTTTT. This chain links TRBV10-3 with TRBJ1-4; D possibly corresponds to TRBD1 (6 bases). CDR3 length equals 13 residues. The V gene's germline CDR1 is ENHRY and CDR2 SYGVKD. The V end was cut by 10 bases, the J end by 0 bases, with 9 bases between.

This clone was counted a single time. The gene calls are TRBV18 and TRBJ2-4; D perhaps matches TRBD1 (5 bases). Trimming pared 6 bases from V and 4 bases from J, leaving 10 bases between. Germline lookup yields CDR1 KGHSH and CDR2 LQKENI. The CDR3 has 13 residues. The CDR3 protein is CASSSTEKNIQYF. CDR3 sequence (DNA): TGTGCCAGCTCCTCGACAGAGAAAAACATTCAGTACTTC.

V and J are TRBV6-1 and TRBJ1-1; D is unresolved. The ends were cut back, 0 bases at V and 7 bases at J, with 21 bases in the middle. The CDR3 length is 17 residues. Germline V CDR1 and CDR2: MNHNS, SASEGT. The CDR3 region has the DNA TGTGCCAGCAGTGAAGCGCTAACGGGAGGTATCGCCAGTGAAGCTTTCTTT. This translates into CASSEALTGGIASEAFF.

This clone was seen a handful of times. The CDR3 DNA reads TGTGCCAGCAGTTACTCCGGACTAGCGGGAGGAGGGACGCAGTATTTT. Its translation: CASSYSGLAGGGTQYF. V and J are TRBV6-2 or TRBV6-3 and TRBJ2-3, with 14 bases matching TRBD2. Germline trimming cut 0 bases from V and 9 bases from J; bases unmatched to any gene: 5. This CDR3 contains 16 residues. CDR1 and CDR2 (germline): MNHEY, SVGEGT.

In DNA, the CDR3 is TGTGCCAGCAGAAGCGAAGGCGGGGAAGCCTACGAGCAGTACTTC. Its protein is CASRSEGGEAYEQYF. The J gene is TRBJ2-7, the V gene TRBV6-6, with D possibly being TRBD2 (6 bases). Per the germline V gene, CDR1 is MNHNY and CDR2 is SVGAGI (reference sequence). V lost 6 bases and J lost 2, with 17 bases in between. This CDR3 has 15 residues.

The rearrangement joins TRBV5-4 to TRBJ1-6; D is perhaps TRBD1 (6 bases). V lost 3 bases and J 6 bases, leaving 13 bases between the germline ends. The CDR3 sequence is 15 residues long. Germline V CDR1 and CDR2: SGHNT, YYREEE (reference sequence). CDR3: CASSSSRGGNSPLHF. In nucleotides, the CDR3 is TGTGCCAGCAGCTCATCGAGAGGGGGTAATTCACCCCTCCACTTT.

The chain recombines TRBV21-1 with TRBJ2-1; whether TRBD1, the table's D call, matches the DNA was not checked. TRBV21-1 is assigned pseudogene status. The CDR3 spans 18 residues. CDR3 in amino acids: CASSIYRLIPGQYNEQFF. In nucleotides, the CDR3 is TGTGCCAGCAGCATCTACCGGTTAATACCGGGACAATACAATGAGCAGTTCTTC.

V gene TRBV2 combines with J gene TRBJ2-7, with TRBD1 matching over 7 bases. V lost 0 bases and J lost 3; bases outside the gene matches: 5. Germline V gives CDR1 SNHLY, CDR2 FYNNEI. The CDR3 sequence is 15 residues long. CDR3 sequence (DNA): TGTGCCAGCAGTGAAGCGCGTCCAGGGGGCTACGAGCAGTACTTC. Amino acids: CASSEARPGGYEQYF.